These 6 T cell receptor beta chains were all obtained from the same sample, sequenced in a study of blood T cell repertoires in COVID-19. Assay used: immunoSEQ multiplex PCR; TCRdb lists only in-frame clones, some missing. This sample has approximately 170,000 clones, with about 86% found just once. Sequencing input: peripheral blood. These receptors originate from a woman in her 70s who had recovered from COVID-19.

In nucleotides, the CDR3 is TGCGCCAGCACTACCGGCTCTGGAAACACCATATATTTT. Its translation is CASTTGSGNTIYF. The genes are TRBV5-1 and TRBJ1-3; no firm D call. CDR1 and CDR2 from the germline V gene are SGHRS and YFSETQ. The CDR3 runs 13 residues. V was shortened by 6 bases and J by 0 bases, with 7 bases between the two germline ends.

This clone was observed once. The chain links TRBV5-1 to TRBJ2-1; 7 nucleotides match TRBD1. This CDR3 has 13 amino acids. V shed 2 bases and J 7 bases; nucleotides not matched to a gene: 3. Germline V gene sequence: CDR1 SGHRS, CDR2 YFSETQ. The CDR3 protein is CASSLGGSNEQFF. CDR3 DNA sequence: TGCGCCAGCAGCTTAGGGGGCTCGAATGAGCAGTTCTTC. The full variable domain, with the rest looked up from reference TRBV5-1 and TRBJ2-1, is KAGVTQTPRYLIKTRGQQVTLSCSPISGHRSVSWYQQTPGQGLQFLFEYFSETQRNKGNFPGRFSGRQFSNSRSEMNVSTLELGDSALYLCASSLGGSNEQFFGPGTRLTVL.

The chain is built from TRBV29-1 and TRBJ2-5; 8 bases map to TRBD2. J lost 5 bases, V lost 4 bases, and 3 bases had no gene match. The CDR3 is made up of 12 amino acids. The germline CDR1 and CDR2 sequences are SQVTM and ANQGSEA. The chain's CDR3 is CSVVSGGETQYF. CDR3 nucleotides: TGCAGCGTTGTATCGGGAGGGGAGACCCAGTACTTC.

CDR3 sequence: CASSQARGRTEAFF. The CDR3 region has the DNA TGTGCCAGCAGCCAAGCGCGGGGGAGGACTGAAGCTTTCTTT. The J gene is TRBJ1-1, the V gene TRBV3-1 (or the pseudogene TRBV3-2), with a possible D match to TRBD1 (5 bases). The germline gives CDR1 LGHDT, CDR2 YNNKEL (reference sequence). Between the trimmed V and J ends, which lost 1 base and 5 bases, there was a span of 11 bases. This CDR3 is 14 amino acids long.

The chain employs TRBV6-1 and TRBJ2-7; 13 bases agree with TRBD2. CDR1 is MNHNS and CDR2 is SASEGT in the germline V gene. This CDR3 has 19 amino acids. The V segment lost 4 bases and the J segment 2 bases; nucleotides outside the gene matches: 14. CDR3 loop: CASSARGTSGARHAYEQYF. CDR3 nucleotides: TGTGCCAGCAGTGCACGCGGGACTAGCGGGGCGAGACACGCCTACGAGCAGTACTTC.

The chain uses TRBV19 and TRBJ1-2; D gene uncertain. V was clipped by 6 bases and J by 8 bases, with 13 bases between them. Germline CDR1 and CDR2: LNHDA and SQIVND (reference sequence). The CDR3 totals 12 residues. The CDR3 DNA reads TGTGCCAGTAGGGCCGAGGAAAGGGGCTACACCTTC. Amino acids: CASRAEERGYTF. The variable domain in full, with the rest retrieved from reference TRBV19 and TRBJ1-2, is DGGITQSPKYLFRKEGQNVTLSCEQNLNHDAMYWYRQDPGQGLRLIYYSQIVNDFQKGDIAEGYSVSREKKESFPLTVTSAQKNPTAFYLCASRAEERGYTFGSGTRLTVV.